These T cell receptor beta chains were read from a single sample in a study of CD8 T cells in ankylosing spondylitis. TCRdb re-called the 5' RACE reads with MiXCR, one entry per CDR3 protein. Seen here are fewer than 550,000 distinct CDR3 sequences, roughly 5% observed once, and the top ten hold roughly 3.3%. The specimen sequenced was blood, either unsorted or a sorted T cell fraction (not recorded which). Receptors originate from a male donor with ankylosing spondylitis. Both conserved end residues are part of each CDR3. D genes are given only for firm matches. Rows give clone size only sometimes, using once, few, many, or a class for an expanded clone.

J gene: TRBJ2-3; V gene: TRBV6-2/TRBV6-3; clone size: few; D gene: NA; CDR3 DNA: TGTGCCAGCAGTTATTACCAGGATACGCAGTATTTT; CDR3 protein: CASSYYQDTQYF
J gene: TRBJ2-7; V gene: TRBV10-3; clone size: many; D gene: NA; CDR3 DNA: TGTGCCATCAGTGCCGGCCCCTACGAGCAGTACTTC; CDR3 protein: CAISAGPYEQYF
J gene: TRBJ2-1; V gene: TRBV6-1; clone size: many; D gene: TRBD2; CDR3 DNA: TGTGCCAGCAGTCGGACTAGCGTATACAATGAGCAGTTCTTC; CDR3 protein: CASSRTSVYNEQFF
J gene: TRBJ2-7; V gene: TRBV9; clone size: many; D gene: NA; CDR3 DNA: TGTGCCAGCAGCGTTGGGGATACCACCGAGCAGTACTTC; CDR3 protein: CASSVGDTTEQYF
J gene: TRBJ1-4; V gene: TRBV7-9; clone size: NA; D gene: NA; CDR3 DNA: TGTGCCAGCAGCTTACACCCCAACAATGAAAAACTGTTTTTT; CDR3 protein: CASSLHPNNEKLFF
J gene: TRBJ2-6; V gene: TRBV4-2; clone size: NA; D gene: NA; CDR3 DNA: TGTGCCAGCAGCACCAGGGGTGCCGGGGCCAACGTCCTGACTTTC; CDR3 protein: CASSTRGAGANVLTF
J gene: TRBJ1-1; V gene: TRBV5-1; clone size: many; D gene: NA; CDR3 DNA: TGCGCCAGCAGCTTGTCCGGGGACCTGAACACTGAAGCTTTCTTT; CDR3 protein: CASSLSGDLNTEAFF
J gene: TRBJ1-1; V gene: TRBV20-1; clone size: many; D gene: NA; CDR3 DNA: TGCAGTGTTCCCTTTCTTGGGACTGAAGCTTTCTTT; CDR3 protein: CSVPFLGTEAFF
J gene: TRBJ2-7; V gene: TRBV7-9; clone size: many; D gene: NA; CDR3 DNA: TGTGCCAGCAGTCCGTCCGGGAACTCCTACGAGCAGTACTTC; CDR3 protein: CASSPSGNSYEQYF
J gene: TRBJ2-7; V gene: TRBV2; clone size: NA; D gene: NA; CDR3 DNA: TGTGCCACCTTGGGGCAGGATTCCTACGAGCAGTACTTC; CDR3 protein: CATLGQDSYEQYF
J gene: TRBJ2-1; V gene: TRBV6-2/TRBV6-3; clone size: many; D gene: NA; CDR3 DNA: TGTGCCAGCAGTGCATTAGGCGAGGGGGTCTACAATGAGCAGTTCTTC; CDR3 protein: CASSALGEGVYNEQFF
J gene: TRBJ1-6; V gene: TRBV20-1; clone size: many; D gene: NA; CDR3 DNA: TGCAGTGCTGGGAGGATAAGATATAATTCACCCCTCCACTTT; CDR3 protein: CSAGRIRYNSPLHF
J gene: TRBJ2-5; V gene: TRBV24-1; clone size: many; D gene: TRBD2; CDR3 DNA: TGTGCCACCAGTGACCCTAGCGGGGGGTTTAAAGAGACCCAGTACTTC; CDR3 protein: CATSDPSGGFKETQYF
J gene: TRBJ1-1; V gene: TRBV6-1; clone size: many; D gene: TRBD1; CDR3 DNA: TGTGCCAGCAGTATGGCCCAGGGGGCGGACACTGAAGCTTTCTTT; CDR3 protein: CASSMAQGADTEAFF
J gene: TRBJ1-1; V gene: TRBV20-1; clone size: many; D gene: TRBD1; CDR3 DNA: TGCAGTGCTTCTCGGACAGGCCCGGAAGCTTTCTTT; CDR3 protein: CSASRTGPEAFF
J gene: TRBJ2-3; V gene: TRBV11-1; clone size: many; D gene: TRBD2; CDR3 DNA: TGTGCCAGCAGCTTAGAAGAGCGGGGGGGCCGAGATACGCAGTATTTT; CDR3 protein: CASSLEERGGRDTQYF
J gene: TRBJ2-5; V gene: TRBV20-1; clone size: many; D gene: NA; CDR3 DNA: TGCAGTGCTAGAGGGAACTGGCAAGAGACCCAGTACTTC; CDR3 protein: CSARGNWQETQYF
J gene: TRBJ1-1; V gene: TRBV12-5; clone size: many; D gene: NA; CDR3 DNA: TGTGCTAGTGGTCCCAACACCCCGAAAGAAGCTTTCTTT; CDR3 protein: CASGPNTPKEAFF
J gene: TRBJ2-1; V gene: TRBV15; clone size: many; D gene: NA; CDR3 DNA: TGTGCCACCAGCAGACAGGCAACCAGCAATGAGCAGTTCTTC; CDR3 protein: CATSRQATSNEQFF
J gene: TRBJ2-3; V gene: TRBV6-4; clone size: many; D gene: NA; CDR3 DNA: TGTGCCAGCAGTGAGGAGGGAGTGGGTACGCAGTATTTT; CDR3 protein: CASSEEGVGTQYF
J gene: TRBJ2-3; V gene: TRBV15; clone size: many; D gene: NA; CDR3 DNA: TGTGCCACCAGCGCTAATCACCCAATCTTAGCAGATACGCAGTATTTT; CDR3 protein: CATSANHPILADTQYF
J gene: TRBJ2-7; V gene: TRBV29-1; clone size: many; D gene: TRBD1; CDR3 DNA: TGCAGCGTTTGGACAGGTGGCGAGCAGTACTTC; CDR3 protein: CSVWTGGEQYF
J gene: TRBJ2-1; V gene: TRBV5-1; clone size: many; D gene: TRBD2; CDR3 DNA: TGCGCCAGCAGCTCTCGGTTCCTAGGACTAGCGGGGGGGGATGAGCAGTTCTTC; CDR3 protein: CASSSRFLGLAGGDEQFF
J gene: TRBJ2-7; V gene: TRBV3-1; clone size: NA; D gene: NA; CDR3 DNA: TGTGCCAGCAGCCAGGCCCCAGGGGGAGGCTACGAGCAGTACTTC; CDR3 protein: CASSQAPGGGYEQYF
J gene: TRBJ2-2; V gene: TRBV5-1; clone size: many; D gene: NA; CDR3 DNA: TGCGCCAGCAGCTGGGACGGACCGAACACCGGGGAGCTGTTTTTT; CDR3 protein: CASSWDGPNTGELFF
J gene: TRBJ2-7; V gene: TRBV11-2; clone size: few; D gene: TRBD1; CDR3 DNA: TGTGCCACGACCGGGACAGGGGTATCCGAGCAGTACTTC; CDR3 protein: CATTGTGVSEQYF
J gene: TRBJ2-3; V gene: TRBV29-1; clone size: many; D gene: NA; CDR3 DNA: TGCAGCGTTGAGGAGGGTGGGATCACAGATACGCAGTATTTT; CDR3 protein: CSVEEGGITDTQYF
J gene: TRBJ1-2; V gene: TRBV18; clone size: NA; D gene: TRBD1; CDR3 DNA: TGTGCCAGCTCACCGGACGGACAGGGCCATAACTATGGCTACACCTTC; CDR3 protein: CASSPDGQGHNYGYTF
J gene: TRBJ1-2; V gene: TRBV7-2; clone size: many; D gene: NA; CDR3 DNA: TGTGCCAGCAGCTTAGTCAGGGACAACTATGGCTACACCTTC; CDR3 protein: CASSLVRDNYGYTF
J gene: TRBJ2-2; V gene: TRBV12-3/TRBV12-4; clone size: many; D gene: TRBD2; CDR3 DNA: TGTGCCAGCAGGCATTCCGGGACTAGAAACACCGGGGAGCTGTTTTTT; CDR3 protein: CASRHSGTRNTGELFF
J gene: TRBJ2-7; V gene: TRBV20-1; clone size: many; D gene: NA; CDR3 DNA: TGCAGTGCTGGAAGAGTTCCCAGGGGATATGAGCAGTACTTC; CDR3 protein: CSAGRVPRGYEQYF
J gene: TRBJ1-3; V gene: TRBV25-1; clone size: many; D gene: NA; CDR3 DNA: TGTGCCAGCAGTTTAGGCATCGGGGACACCATATATTTT; CDR3 protein: CASSLGIGDTIYF
J gene: TRBJ2-1; V gene: TRBV7-3; clone size: many; D gene: NA; CDR3 DNA: TGTGCCAGCAGCTGGAATTGGGGGAATGAGCAGTTCTTC; CDR3 protein: CASSWNWGNEQFF
J gene: TRBJ2-1; V gene: TRBV4-3; clone size: many; D gene: NA; CDR3 DNA: TGCGCCAGCAGCCCACGGACTCCTTCGAATTACAATGAGCAGTTCTTC; CDR3 protein: CASSPRTPSNYNEQFF
J gene: TRBJ2-5; V gene: TRBV12-3/TRBV12-4; clone size: many; D gene: NA; CDR3 DNA: TGTGCCAGCAGTCCCTGGGGGGAGACCCAGTACTTC; CDR3 protein: CASSPWGETQYF
J gene: TRBJ1-4; V gene: TRBV4-2; clone size: NA; D gene: NA; CDR3 DNA: TGTGCCAGCAGCCAAGGGGGGGCTCTTGAAAAACTGTTTTTT; CDR3 protein: CASSQGGALEKLFF
J gene: TRBJ1-6; V gene: TRBV7-2; clone size: many; D gene: NA; CDR3 DNA: TGTGCCAGCAGCTTATGGGGGGTGAGCTCCTATAATTCACCCCTCCACTTT; CDR3 protein: CASSLWGVSSYNSPLHF
J gene: TRBJ2-5; V gene: TRBV7-2; clone size: many; D gene: NA; CDR3 DNA: TGTGCCAGCAGTTTCTCCCAGGAGACCCAGTACTTC; CDR3 protein: CASSFSQETQYF
J gene: TRBJ1-2; V gene: TRBV12-3/TRBV12-4; clone size: many; D gene: NA; CDR3 DNA: TGTGCCAGCAGTTTAGGTAAAGGCGGGCGATATGGCTACACCTTC; CDR3 protein: CASSLGKGGRYGYTF
J gene: TRBJ1-1; V gene: TRBV4-1; clone size: many; D gene: TRBD1; CDR3 DNA: TGCGCCAGCAGCCAACCTCGACAGGGTGGCACTGAAGCTTTCTTT; CDR3 protein: CASSQPRQGGTEAFF
J gene: TRBJ2-1; V gene: TRBV7-8; clone size: NA; D gene: NA; CDR3 DNA: TGTGCCAGCAGCTTAAGGGGCGGGGCTGAGCAGTTCTTC; CDR3 protein: CASSLRGGAEQFF
J gene: TRBJ1-2; V gene: TRBV11-1; clone size: many; D gene: NA; CDR3 DNA: TGTGCCAGCAGCTCAGTGATGACCCAGGACACCTCTAACTATGGCTACACCTTC; CDR3 protein: CASSSVMTQDTSNYGYTF
J gene: TRBJ2-7; V gene: TRBV6-5; clone size: few; D gene: NA; CDR3 DNA: TGTGCCAGCAGTTACGGCCAGCCTGTTACCTACGAGCAGTACTTC; CDR3 protein: CASSYGQPVTYEQYF
J gene: TRBJ2-3; V gene: TRBV15; clone size: few; D gene: NA; CDR3 DNA: TGTGCCACCAGCACTCTGCGGCGGGGCACAGATACGCAGTATTTT; CDR3 protein: CATSTLRRGTDTQYF
J gene: TRBJ2-7; V gene: TRBV6-1; clone size: few; D gene: TRBD2; CDR3 DNA: TGTGCCAGCAGCCCCCCGGGGGGGGCAGTCTTCGCGGAGCAGTACTTC; CDR3 protein: CASSPPGGAVFAEQYF
J gene: TRBJ2-5; V gene: TRBV20-1; clone size: few; D gene: TRBD2; CDR3 DNA: TGCAGTGCTGCTAGCGGGGTTTCTGAGACCCAGTACTTC; CDR3 protein: CSAASGVSETQYF
J gene: TRBJ1-3; V gene: TRBV7-2; clone size: few; D gene: TRBD1; CDR3 DNA: TGTGCCAGCAGCTCTCGCCGGGACAGTAGTTTAAACACCATATATTTT; CDR3 protein: CASSSRRDSSLNTIYF
J gene: TRBJ1-5; V gene: TRBV12-3/TRBV12-4; clone size: many; D gene: TRBD1; CDR3 DNA: TGTGCCAGCAGACGAGGACAGGGCTATCAGCCCCAGCATTTT; CDR3 protein: CASRRGQGYQPQHF
J gene: TRBJ1-5; V gene: TRBV7-8; clone size: many; D gene: TRBD1; CDR3 DNA: TGTGCCAGCAGCTCGAGGGGGCCCAATCAGCCCCAGCATTTT; CDR3 protein: CASSSRGPNQPQHF
J gene: TRBJ1-2; V gene: TRBV29-1; clone size: many; D gene: NA; CDR3 DNA: TGCAGCGTTGACCAGGTCAGGGATGAGAGCTATGGCTACACCTTC; CDR3 protein: CSVDQVRDESYGYTF